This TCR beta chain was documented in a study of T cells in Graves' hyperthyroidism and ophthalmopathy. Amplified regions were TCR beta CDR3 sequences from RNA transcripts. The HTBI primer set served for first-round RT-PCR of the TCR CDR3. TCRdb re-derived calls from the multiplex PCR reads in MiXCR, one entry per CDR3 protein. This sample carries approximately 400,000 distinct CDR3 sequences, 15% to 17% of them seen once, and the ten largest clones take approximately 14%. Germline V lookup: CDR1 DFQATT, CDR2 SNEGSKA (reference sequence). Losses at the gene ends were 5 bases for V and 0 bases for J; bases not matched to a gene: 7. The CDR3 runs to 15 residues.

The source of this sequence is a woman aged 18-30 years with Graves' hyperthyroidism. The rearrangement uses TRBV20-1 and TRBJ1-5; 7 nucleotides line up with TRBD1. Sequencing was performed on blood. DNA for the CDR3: TGCAGTGCTGTGGACAGGTTTTATAGCAATCAGCCCCAGCATTTT. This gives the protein CSAVDRFYSNQPQHF.